This is a list of T cell receptor beta chains from one sample in a study of T cell responses to AZD1222 COVID-19 vaccine. Using immunoSEQ multiplex PCR, the repertoire was profiled, and TCRdb retains in-frame clones only, with some absent. The sample shows 150,000 or so clones, around nine tenths of them seen only once. Material: peripheral blood, obtained on day 0 of AZD1222 vaccination. Receptors were obtained from an adult in good health. The CDR3 runs from the conserved cysteine through the conserved F or W.

j_gene	v_gene	CDR3aa
TRBJ2-5	TRBV11-2	CASSSLEAGETQYF
TRBJ1-1	TRBV18	CASSPGQSENTEAFF
TRBJ1-5	TRBV24-1	CATSPPRAQGPQHF
TRBJ2-1	TRBV18	CASSPPKRNSYNEQFF
TRBJ2-1	TRBV19	CASERWGAGDEQFF
TRBJ2-7	TRBV10-3	CAISESNGVYEQYF
TRBJ1-1	TRBV23-1	CASSQSGPGRTTVGEAFF
TRBJ2-1	TRBV30	CAWSLIAGEQFF
TRBJ1-2	TRBV29-1	CSVEMIQGASRGYTF
TRBJ2-5	TRBV28	CASSLGVVGQETQYF
TRBJ1-5	TRBV19	CASSEGTGVRNQPQHF
TRBJ1-2	TRBV15	CATSRDPRANYGYTF
TRBJ2-1	TRBV28	CASSFWQGANEQFF
TRBJ2-2	TRBV11-3	CASSLAGVTGELFF
TRBJ1-3	TRBV5-1	CASHQGSGNTIYF
TRBJ2-2	TRBV5-1	CASSPSPGLAHTGELFF
TRBJ2-7	TRBV7-6	CASSYGQQPYEQYF
TRBJ2-2	TRBV5-6	CASSYPGLAGVTGELFF
TRBJ1-4	TRBV7-6	CASSPSRVSNEKLFF
TRBJ2-2	TRBV6-5	CASSWTDTGELFF
TRBJ2-5	TRBV6-5	CASNPGYQETQYF
TRBJ2-2	TRBV29-1	CSVKSNTGELFF
TRBJ2-5	TRBV27	CASSPIPLAGLEETQYF
TRBJ1-2	TRBV7-2	CASSFQGESGYTF
TRBJ2-3	TRBV18	CASSLVSEQITDTQYF
TRBJ2-2	TRBV6-5	CASRGQGHTGELFF
TRBJ2-5	TRBV3-1/TRBV3-2	CASSQGVDGVKTQYF
TRBJ1-2	TRBV3-1/TRBV3-2	CASSQENRVYGYTF
TRBJ1-5	TRBV6-2/TRBV6-3	CASSYRQGSQPQHF
TRBJ1-6	TRBV19	CASRWDENSPLHF
TRBJ1-5	TRBV19	CASSIGRGPNQPQHF
TRBJ2-2	TRBV7-7	CASSLGPAGELFF